This T cell receptor beta chain was sequenced in a study of T cell changes during pregnancy in multiple sclerosis. This CDR3 comprises 13 residues. The germline CDR1 and CDR2 sequences are MNHEY and SMNVEV (reference sequence). Germline trimming cut 2 bases from V and 2 bases from J; bases unmatched to any gene: 0. TCRdb keeps only in-frame clones here, not all; method: immunoSEQ multiplex PCR. This table has approximately 92,000 clones, under 95% appearing once. Here the sequenced sample was peripheral blood, taken in the first trimester of pregnancy. The clonotype comes from a female donor with multiple sclerosis, enrolled in a pregnancy study. The V gene is TRBV27, the J gene TRBJ2-7; TRBD2 matches 7 bases. CDR3 sequence: CASSLRGAYEQYF. The CDR3 nucleotides are TGTGCCAGCAGTTTACGGGGGGCCTACGAGCAGTACTTC.